This T cell receptor (beta chain) derives from a study of blood T cell repertoires in COVID-19. Study in general: The origin of the acute and convalescent COVID-19 samples was the United States, Italy and Spain. Nucleic acid was either cDNA or gDNA, and it came from T cells, B-cell-depleted T cells, or PBMCs.

The trim removed 5 bases at V and 2 bases at J, leaving 3 bases unmatched. The CDR3 spans 15 residues. Germline lookup yields CDR1 SGHNT and CDR2 YENEEA. Clones were sequenced by immunoSEQ multiplex PCR, and TCRdb holds only the in-frame ones, with some missing. The table lists about 230,000 clones, nearly 90% of them singletons. Recovered status applied to Cohort 3 donors who had two consecutive negative PCRs. It also applied to those with clearance or with symptom resolution. This chain links TRBV11-3 with TRBJ2-2, with 9 bases fitting TRBD2. This receptor was obtained from a man younger than 45 who had recovered from COVID-19. The specimen sequenced was PBMCs or T cells enriched from blood (not recorded which). CDR3 bases: TGTGCCAGCAGCCGTAGCGGGAGAAACACCGGGGAGCTGTTTTTT. Amino acids: CASSRSGRNTGELFF. The variable domain in full, completed from reference TRBV11-3 and TRBJ2-2, reads EAGVVQSPRYKIIEKKQPVAFWCNPISGHNTLYWYLQNLGQGPELLIRYENEEAVDDSQLPKDRFSAERLKGVDSTLKIQPAELGDSAVYLCASSRSGRNTGELFFGEGSRLTVL.